These T cell receptor beta chains were read from a single sample in a study of human thymus T cells. TCRdb's copy holds only in-frame clones and misses some; the assay was immunoSEQ multiplex PCR. The data hold some 80,000 clones, with around 96% observed a single time. Sequencing was performed on thymus tissue. Receptors originate from a boy in the first two years of life with a congenital heart defect but otherwise immunologically healthy. Both conserved end residues are part of each CDR3.

J gene	V gene	CDR3 protein
TRBJ1-3	TRBV13	CASSLDSGQGSGNTIYF
TRBJ1-2	TRBV10-3	CAISEGAAGYTF
TRBJ2-7	TRBV27	CASSRSSLSGVSSYEQYF
TRBJ2-5	TRBV7-2	CASSFGLAEKPQETQYF
TRBJ1-1	TRBV7-9	CASSLGGRGRSNDTEAFF
TRBJ2-5	TRBV6-5	CASKVEGAQETQYF
TRBJ1-6	TRBV6-6	CASRHRDMNSPLHF
TRBJ2-7	TRBV5-8	CASSCQAGGTYEQYF
TRBJ1-1	TRBV15	CATPPFRGNGTEAFF
TRBJ1-5	TRBV4-2	CASSLTIYSNQPQHF
TRBJ1-1	TRBV15	CATSRVSRAGDRTEAFF
TRBJ2-5	TRBV15	CATSREGKAGYQETQYF
TRBJ1-5	TRBV6-1	CASSPSAGGTQPQHF
TRBJ2-7	TRBV14	CASSHHRESYEQYF
TRBJ2-1	TRBV7-6	CASARLPINTEQFF
TRBJ2-1	TRBV10-3	CATSDRDRYNEQFF
TRBJ1-1	TRBV4-1	CASAPGQVSMNTEAFF
TRBJ1-2	TRBV6-5	CASSYGRPGLDGGYTF
TRBJ1-5	TRBV19	CASSRTSNQPQHF
TRBJ1-4	TRBV23-1	CASSQGGEKLFF
TRBJ2-5	TRBV6-6	CASSYSTGGQETQYF
TRBJ2-3	TRBV14	CASSQDVTLSADTQYF
TRBJ2-3	TRBV14	CASSQVAGGATDTQYF
TRBJ2-5	TRBV7-8	CASSLKSGRSRPGTQYF
TRBJ1-3	TRBV2	CASSSGRQGAGGNTIYF
TRBJ1-1	TRBV5-6	CASSFYVNTEAFF
TRBJ1-2	TRBV6-5	CASSSQGNYGYTF
TRBJ2-7	TRBV5-6	CASSSLTGDDEQYF
TRBJ2-5	TRBV27	CASKGQGHRETQYF
TRBJ2-3	TRBV14	CASSQGPMWDTQYF
TRBJ1-2	TRBV2	CASSGWDSPHYGYTF
TRBJ1-2	TRBV4-3	CASATKGQGNNVNYGYTF
TRBJ1-4	TRBV7-2	CASSLLQGKNEKLFF
TRBJ1-2	TRBV7-2	CASSPRYGYTF
TRBJ2-5	TRBV14	CASSRGQGVSTPKTQYF
TRBJ2-3	TRBV5-8	CASSLGQGTPSTDTQYF
TRBJ2-3	TRBV4-2	CATGQGTDTQYF
TRBJ2-1	TRBV25-1	CASSGHARSGKLDEQFF
TRBJ2-3	TRBV6-5	CASSSGQPTDTQYF
TRBJ2-2	TRBV18	CASCWGQGENTGELFF
TRBJ2-7	TRBV19	CASSDYRYPYEQYF
TRBJ2-5	TRBV25-1	CASSEGWGKTQYF
TRBJ1-1	TRBV6-1	CASSEARGTEAFF